Sequencing of this TCR beta chain was carried out in a study of blood T cell repertoires in COVID-19 (dated by TCRdb to about 2020). A note on the overall study: Samples covering the acute and convalescent phases of COVID-19 were provided by collaborators in the United States, Italy and Spain. A de-identified subject ID, COVID-19 status, age in years and sex were almost always included in the sample metadata. Where available, HLA class I and class II types were taken from metadata supplied by the sample provider and were not determined by assay-based typing. A freely available public database, intended as a resource for researchers studying the immune response to SARS-CoV-2, is where the repertoires were released. The samples were drawn from the first 160 participants of the ongoing ImmuneRACE study and from about 1,200 subjects provided by 6 global collaborators. Deeply sampled blood TCRbeta repertoires from subjects exposed to, actively infected with, or recovered from COVID-19 were included in the dataset. The material from the prospective study consisted of cDNA or gDNA derived from T cells, B-cell-depleted T cells, or PBMCs. Broader findings and caveats from the paper: How much clinical and demographic metadata was included differed by source and by participant, and the metadata was provided uncurated.

Regarding this clone: Its antigen is still unknown. It has no much larger one-base neighbor in the sample; base qualities were not kept.

Reading the germline V gene gives CDR1 SGDLS and CDR2 YYNGEE. The CDR3 spans 18 residues, from the cysteine through the phenylalanine. The retained sequence is limited to the CDR3, 54 bases, with the frame set at the first base. The junction shows trimming of 4 bases on V and 4 bases on J, and the gene matches do not reach 16 bases of it. TCRbeta CDR3 regions were amplified from genomic DNA by means of the immunoSEQ Assay, a bias-controlled multiplex PCR. In the authors' own workflow: Within the assay, amplification of reference gene primers was used to estimate how many nucleated cells each sample contained. To quantify the absolute abundance of each unique TCRbeta CDR3 rearrangement, sequence reads were collapsed and filtered. For each sample, productive Simpson clonality was calculated as the square root of Simpson's diversity index across productive rearrangements. The immuneACCESS repertoire file appears here via TCRdb, limited to in-frame rearrangements. These files lack a portion of the clones; in checked studies, under half of the deficit traces to unresolved V genes, and the cause of the others is not known. V and J calls and clone size follow that table, whereas D and trimming were derived from the DNA. Present in this sample are under 75,000 clones, about 91% of which were seen just once. The top ten constitute about 7.4% of the sample.

Collaborating institutions collected whole blood in K2EDTA tubes following their own protocols. For TCRbeta analysis, collaborators shipped samples as frozen whole blood, isolated PBMCs, or DNA extracted from either of those sample types. The clonotype comes from a man in his forties or fifties with active COVID-19. Source material: peripheral blood. The chain joins TRBV9 to TRBJ2-2; 7 central bases correspond to TRBD1. The CDR3 region has the sequence CASSTQLQTGWRTGELFF. The nucleotide sequence is given as TGTGCCAGCAGCACACAACTTCAGACAGGGTGGCGCACCGGGGAGCTGTTTTTT.